Listed here are 26 T cell receptor beta chains from one sample, sequenced in a study of neurological immune-mediated disorders. One entry per CDR3 protein, called by TCRdb with MiXCR from the 5' RACE reads. The table records more than 45,000 distinct CDR3 sequences, 10% of them present only once. The sample comprised PBMCs. Receptor source: a woman aged 40 to 50 with HTLV-1-associated myelopathy (HAM/TSP).

A single count supports this clonotype. The chain has TRBV19 and TRBJ2-2, with TRBD2 matching 7 bases. V lost 7 bases and J lost 0; bases outside the gene matches: 2. CDR1 and CDR2 (germline): LNHDA, SQIVND (reference sequence). The CDR3 has 14 amino acids. CDR3 coding DNA: TGTGCCAGTATACGGGGGGCGAACACCGGGGAGCTGTTTTTT. Translation: CASIRGANTGELFF.

This clonotype was counted at least ten times. The chain links TRBV25-1 to TRBJ2-2; D gene ambiguous. This CDR3 has 15 amino acids. The V gene lost 4 bases and the J gene lost 0 bases, with 9 bases spanning the gap. Germline V gives CDR1 MGHDK, CDR2 SYGVNS. The CDR3 DNA sequence: TGTGCCAGCAGTGCGACGCGTGCGAACACCGGGGAGCTGTTTTTT. Encoded protein: CASSATRANTGELFF.

The chain links TRBV5-1 to TRBJ2-3; D remains ambiguous. The CDR3 loop spans 14 amino acids. Per germline, CDR1 SGHRS and CDR2 YFSETQ. Trimming removed 4 bases at V and 5 bases at J, with 14 bases between. The CDR3 loop reads CASSAQSFLDTQYF. CDR3 bases: TGCGCCAGCAGCGCCCAAAGCTTCTTAGATACGCAGTATTTT.

This clonotype appeared many times. This rearrangement joins TRBV27 to TRBJ2-7; unclear D gene. Trimming removed 3 bases at V and 4 bases at J, with 13 bases between. CDR3 length: 14 residues. Germline CDR1 is MNHEY and CDR2 is SMNVEV (reference sequence). The CDR3 DNA follows: TGTGCCAGCAGTTTTCGGATTTACGGATACGAGCAGTACTTC. Translation: CASSFRIYGYEQYF.

This clonotype was observed at least ten times. This rearrangement joins TRBV27 to TRBJ2-7, with D unclear. V was cut by 6 bases and J by 3 bases, with 21 bases left in between. The germline gives CDR1 MNHEY, CDR2 SMNVEV (reference sequence). The CDR3 has 16 residues. CDR3 residues: CASSISVFSPYYEQYF. The CDR3, as DNA: TGTGCCAGCAGCATAAGTGTCTTCTCGCCGTACTACGAGCAGTACTTC.

Ten or more counts support this clonotype. This chain uses TRBV6-2 or TRBV6-3 with TRBJ2-7, with 7 bases matching TRBD2. CDR3 size: 15 residues. With 4 bases clipped from V and 2 bases from J, the junction kept 8 bases outside the gene matches. CDR1 MNHEY and CDR2 SVGEGT come from the germline V gene. CDR3 in amino acids: CASSSDGGTTYEQYF. CDR3 in DNA: TGTGCCAGCAGTTCCGACGGGGGGACTACCTACGAGCAGTACTTC.

This clonotype appeared a single time. This chain uses TRBV7-9 with TRBJ2-2, with 8 bases identical to TRBD1. The germline V gene encodes CDR1 SEHNR and CDR2 FQNEAQ (reference sequence). J was trimmed by 10 bases and V by 7 bases; bases with no gene match: 11. The CDR3 sequence is 14 residues long. Here the CDR3 DNA reads TGTGCCAGCATTCCCGACAGGGGAGACTTGGAGCTGTTTTTT. Translation gives CASIPDRGDLELFF.

This clonotype was seen many times. The V gene is TRBV12-3 or TRBV12-4, the J gene TRBJ2-2; D is perhaps TRBD1 (6 bases). Trimming took off 7 bases at V and 2 bases at J, with 20 bases between the two ends. This CDR3 spans 17 amino acids. The DNA for the CDR3 is TGTGCCAGCACCAATCCGGTGGACAGCGAAAACACCGGGGAGCTGTTTTTT. It translates to CASTNPVDSENTGELFF.

This clonotype was observed many times. The rearrangement uses TRBV12-3 or TRBV12-4 and TRBJ1-1, with 7 bases aligning to TRBD1. CDR3 size: 13 residues. The V and J ends lost 5 bases and 2 bases, in that order; junction bases with no gene match: 2. The CDR3 is CASSDRANTEAFF. DNA for the CDR3: TGTGCCAGCAGTGACAGGGCCAACACTGAAGCTTTCTTT.

In its sample, this clonotype was seen many times. The chain uses TRBV7-9 and TRBJ1-5; D remains unclear. Germline V gene sequence: CDR1 SEHNR, CDR2 FQNEAQ (reference sequence). V dropped 5 bases and J dropped 0 bases, with 14 bases sitting between them. The CDR3 length is 16 residues. CDR3 coding DNA: TGTGCCAGCAGCCCAGGACGGATTAATAGCAATCAGCCCCAGCATTTT. Its protein product is CASSPGRINSNQPQHF.

At least ten counts were recorded for this clonotype. The rearrangement joins TRBV12-5 to TRBJ2-5, with D possibly being TRBD1 (5 bases). CDR3 length: 15 residues. The germline V gene has CDR1 LGHNT and CDR2 FRNRAP. Trimming removed 2 bases at V and 5 bases at J, with 15 bases between. This CDR3 reads CASGLRQSIAETQYF. CDR3 DNA sequence: TGTGCTAGTGGTTTGAGACAGAGTATTGCCGAGACCCAGTACTTC. Combining the CDR3 with reference TRBV12-5 and TRBJ2-5 gives the whole variable domain DARVTQTPRHKVTEMGQEVTMRCQPILGHNTVFWYRQTMMQGLELLAYFRNRAPLDDSGMPKDRFSAEMPDATLATLKIQPSEPRDSAVYFCASGLRQSIAETQYFGPGTRLLVL.

Many counts were recorded for this clonotype. V usage is TRBV9 and J usage is TRBJ1-2, with D unresolved. This CDR3 has 16 residues. Germline V gene data show CDR1 as SGDLS and CDR2 as YYNGEE. V was clipped by 0 bases and J by 3 bases, with 15 bases between them. The CDR3 DNA is TGTGCCAGCAGCGTAGATGGCCAGAACCCTGACTATGGCTACACCTTC. This gives the protein CASSVDGQNPDYGYTF.

This clonotype was seen repeatedly, ten times or more. V is TRBV7-2 and J is TRBJ2-2; D is undetermined. With 7 bases removed from V and 4 bases from J, the gap between germline ends came to 13 bases. Germline CDR1 SGHTA, CDR2 FQGNSA. This CDR3 is 14 amino acids long. The CDR3 sequence is CASNIQSGTGELFF. The CDR3 bases are TGTGCCAGCAACATTCAGAGTGGCACCGGGGAGCTGTTTTTT. The whole variable domain, filled in from reference TRBV7-2 and TRBJ2-2, reads GAGVSQSPSNKVTEKGKDVELRCDPISGHTALYWYRQSLGQGLEFLIYFQGNSAPDKSGLPSDRFSAERTGGSVSTLTIQRTQQEDSAVYLCASNIQSGTGELFFGEGSRLTVL.

This clonotype was detected ten times or more. The chain is built from TRBV7-2 and TRBJ2-3; perhaps TRBD2 as D (6 bases). The V gene lost 1 base and the J gene lost 1 base, with 9 bases spanning the gap. Germline V gene data show CDR1 as SGHTA and CDR2 as FQGNSA. This CDR3 has 15 amino acids. The CDR3 region has the DNA TGTGCCAGCAGCTTAGGGGTAGCGGGCACAGATACGCAGTATTTT. The encoded protein is CASSLGVAGTDTQYF.

This clonotype was detected many times. This rearrangement joins TRBV12-3 or TRBV12-4 to TRBJ2-7; D call uncertain. This CDR3 region has 12 residues. V was shortened by 2 bases and J by 5 bases, with 7 bases between the two germline ends. The CDR3 here is CASSLSTHEQYF. The CDR3 DNA reads as TGTGCCAGCAGTTTATCCACCCACGAGCAGTACTTC.

By its share, this clonotype is medium-sized (0.01 to 0.1%). This chain joins TRBV9 and TRBJ2-2; D gene unclear. This CDR3 spans 14 amino acids. Germline V gene data show CDR1 as SGDLS and CDR2 as YYNGEE. V lost 4 bases and J 3 bases, leaving 10 bases between the germline ends. DNA of the CDR3: TGTGCCAGCAGCCCTTCCCCCTACACCGGGGAGCTGTTTTTT. This gives the protein CASSPSPYTGELFF. Supplemented by reference TRBV9 and TRBJ2-2, the full variable domain reads DSGVTQTPKHLITATGQRVTLRCSPRSGDLSVYWYQQSLDQGLQFLIQYYNGEERAKGNILERFSAQQFPDLHSELNLSSLELGDSALYFCASSPSPYTGELFFGEGSRLTVL.

In this sample, this clonotype turned up many times. This chain joins TRBV20-1 and TRBJ1-5; D remains unclear. V was pared by 5 bases and J by 2 bases, with 25 bases between. Germline CDR1 is DFQATT and CDR2 is SNEGSKA (reference sequence). This CDR3 contains 18 residues. CDR3 DNA: TGCAGTGCTCGCTTCGACGCAAAGGGATATCGCGGCAATCAGCCCCAGCATTTT. Its protein is CSARFDAKGYRGNQPQHF.

Many counts were recorded for this clonotype. V is TRBV5-1 and J is TRBJ2-1; TRBD1 aligns across 8 bases. The V gene end was trimmed by 0 bases and the J gene end by 8 bases; junction bases not matched to a gene: 4. The CDR3 spans 14 residues. Germline CDR1 is SGHRS and CDR2 is YFSETQ. The CDR3 loop is CASSLVAGGDEQFF. The CDR3 DNA reads as TGCGCCAGCAGCTTGGTGGCAGGGGGCGATGAGCAGTTCTTC. The complete variable domain, with remaining parts taken from reference TRBV5-1 and TRBJ2-1, reads KAGVTQTPRYLIKTRGQQVTLSCSPISGHRSVSWYQQTPGQGLQFLFEYFSETQRNKGNFPGRFSGRQFSNSRSEMNVSTLELGDSALYLCASSLVAGGDEQFFGPGTRLTVL.

Comment on this clonotype: A read error may account for a junction end that differs from germline. J is TRBJ1-2 and V is TRBV7-2; TRBD1 matches 8 bases. CDR3 length: 15 amino acids. Germline lookup yields CDR1 SGHTA and CDR2 FQGNSA. CDR3 in amino acids: CAISQGAGGHFGYTF. CDR3 nucleotide sequence: TGTGCCATCAGCCAAGGGGCAGGGGGCCACTTTGGCTACACCTTC.

This clonotype was detected many times. The rearrangement links TRBV4-2 to TRBJ2-2; the D gene is possibly TRBD2 (6 bases). The CDR3 contains 15 residues. Looked up from germline, CDR1 is LGHNA and CDR2 is YNFKEQ. The V and J ends lost 0 bases and 5 bases respectively, with 10 bases between them. CDR3 region: CASSQEVLATGELFF. CDR3 nucleotide sequence: TGTGCCAGCAGCCAAGAGGTCCTAGCGACCGGGGAGCTGTTTTTT.

Ten or more counts support this clonotype. The chain is built from TRBV7-2 and TRBJ2-7, with 9 bases that match TRBD2. Losses at the gene ends were 4 bases for V and 3 bases for J; bases not matched to a gene: 10. Germline V CDR1 and CDR2: SGHTA, FQGNSA. CDR3 length equals 16 residues. The CDR3 region is CASSSSSGGPVYEQYF. The DNA of the CDR3 is TGTGCCAGCAGCTCCTCAAGCGGGGGGCCTGTCTACGAGCAGTACTTC.

This clonotype was seen at least ten times. The chain couples TRBV5-1 to TRBJ2-1; 8 positions agree with TRBD1. V was clipped by 4 bases and J by 2 bases; unmatched bases: 11. Germline V gene sequence: CDR1 SGHRS, CDR2 YFSETQ. This CDR3 comprises 17 residues. The CDR3 reads CASSPEPRGRPYNEQFF. The CDR3 region has the DNA TGCGCCAGCAGCCCCGAACCCAGGGGGCGTCCCTACAATGAGCAGTTCTTC.

V is TRBV11-2 and J is TRBJ2-7; D may be TRBD2 (6 bases). Trimming removed 6 bases from V and 1 base from J, with 13 bases in between. The germline CDR1 and CDR2 sequences are SGHAT and FQNNGV. This CDR3 has 14 residues. The chain's CDR3 is CASSRLVVSYEQYF. The CDR3 bases are TGTGCCAGCAGTAGACTAGTTGTATCCTACGAGCAGTACTTC. Complete variable domain (other parts from reference TRBV11-2 and TRBJ2-7): EAGVAQSPRYKIIEKRQSVAFWCNPISGHATLYWYQQILGQGPKLLIQFQNNGVVDDSQLPKDRFSAERLKGVDSTLKIQPAKLEDSAVYLCASSRLVVSYEQYFGPGTRLTVT.

This clonotype has a handful of counts. At one of its ends the junction is not consistent with the germline gene, which may arise from a read error. V usage is TRBV7-2 and J usage is TRBJ2-1; the D call may be TRBD1 or TRBD2 (6 bases each). The germline V gene encodes CDR1 SGHTA and CDR2 FQGNSA. The CDR3 consists of 14 residues. The CDR3 loop is CASSPDWGDNEQFF. The CDR3 nucleotides read TGTGCCAGCAGCCCCGACTGGGGGGACAATGAGCAGTTCTTT.

This clonotype showed up many times. This chain links TRBV7-2 with TRBJ2-7; D may be TRBD2 (7 bases). Germline-derived CDR1 and CDR2 are SGHTA and FQGNSA. The V end lost 2 bases, the J end lost 2 bases, and 13 bases lay between the germline ends. This CDR3 is 15 amino acids long. In DNA, the CDR3 is TGTGCCAGCAGCTTATCCCCGGGGGGCCCCTACGAGCAGTACTTC. Translated, it gives CASSLSPGGPYEQYF.

Ten or more counts support this clonotype. The genes are TRBV4-3 and TRBJ1-1; TRBD1 is a possible D gene (5 bases). Germline assignment: CDR1 LGHNA and CDR2 YSLEER. V dropped 0 bases and J dropped 1 base, with 9 bases sitting between them. CDR3 size: 15 residues. This CDR3 reads CASSQDRQGNTEAFF. The DNA of the CDR3 is TGCGCCAGCAGCCAAGATCGGCAGGGGAACACTGAAGCTTTCTTT.